These 28 T cell receptor beta chains share one sample of origin, sequenced in a study of T cells in Graves' hyperthyroidism and ophthalmopathy. Researchers took RNA transcripts and amplified the TCR beta CDR3 regions from them. The TCR CDR3 first-round RT-PCR relied on the HTBI primer set. Using its own MiXCR run on the multiplex PCR reads, TCRdb lists one record per CDR3 protein. The sample holds 600,000 or so distinct CDR3 sequences; about 16% are singletons and the top ten take approximately 3.9%. The sequencing input was blood. These receptors all stem from a woman in her 30s with Graves' hyperthyroidism.

This clonotype was counted many times. This sequence joins TRBV19 and TRBJ1-1; TRBD1 aligns across 10 bases. Germline V gene data show CDR1 as LNHDA and CDR2 as SQIVND (reference sequence). Trimming removed 3 bases from V and 4 bases from J; junction bases left unmatched: 2. The CDR3 is made up of 14 amino acids. The CDR3 nucleotides read TGTGCCAGTAGTATTCGGACAGGGGGCACTGAAGCTTTCTTT. Protein product: CASSIRTGGTEAFF. The whole variable domain, remainder taken from reference TRBV19 and TRBJ1-1, is DGGITQSPKYLFRKEGQNVTLSCEQNLNHDAMYWYRQDPGQGLRLIYYSQIVNDFQKGDIAEGYSVSREKKESFPLTVTSAQKNPTAFYLCASSIRTGGTEAFFGQGTRLTVV.

This clonotype came up many times. V gene TRBV10-2 combines with J gene TRBJ2-1, with D maybe TRBD1 (6 bases). This CDR3 has 15 amino acids. Germline CDR1 is WSHSY and CDR2 is SAAADI. V dropped 3 bases and J dropped 4 bases, with 13 bases sitting between them. As DNA, the CDR3 is TGCGCCAGCAGTGACGAGGGGGTCGAATACAATGAGCAGTTCTTC. Translation: CASSDEGVEYNEQFF.

This clonotype was recorded many times. The chain combines TRBV18 with TRBJ2-7; 15 positions agree with TRBD2. CDR3 length equals 15 residues. Trimming at V came to 6 bases and at J to 7 bases, leaving 7 bases not matched to a gene. CDR1 KGHSH and CDR2 LQKENI come from the germline V gene. The CDR3 DNA is TGTGCCAGCTCCCCGATGGGACTAGCGGGAGGAGAGCAGTACTTC. Its protein is CASSPMGLAGGEQYF.

The CDR3 spells CASSPTRDSNYGYTF. Here the CDR3 DNA reads TGTGCCAGCTCCCCCACTCGGGATTCGAACTATGGCTACACCTTC. The chain has TRBV18 and TRBJ1-2; D gene uncertain. CDR3 length equals 15 residues. The V gene lost 6 bases and the J gene lost 2 bases, with 16 bases spanning the gap. The germline CDR1 and CDR2 sequences are KGHSH and LQKENI.

This clonotype was counted many times. The chain combines TRBV2 with TRBJ2-1; D gene ambiguous. This CDR3 is built from 15 residues. Germline CDR1 reads SNHLY; CDR2 reads FYNNEI. Deletions cut 2 bases from V and 1 base from J, with 9 bases between. In DNA form, the CDR3 reads TGTGCCAGCAGTGAATATGCGGATTCCTACAATGAGCAGTTCTTC. This sequence encodes CASSEYADSYNEQFF.

At least ten counts were recorded for this clonotype. The rearrangement uses TRBV5-1 and TRBJ1-1; 8 bases agree with TRBD1. Germline V lookup: CDR1 SGHRS, CDR2 YFSETQ. This CDR3 comprises 13 residues. Losses at the gene ends were 5 bases for V and 4 bases for J; bases not matched to a gene: 4. This CDR3 is CASRKTGGTEAFF. CDR3 bases: TGCGCCAGCAGGAAAACAGGGGGCACTGAAGCTTTCTTT.

The genes are TRBV6-2 or TRBV6-3 and TRBJ2-5, with D uncertain. The germline gives CDR1 MNHEY, CDR2 SVGEGT. Trimming removed 1 base at V and 5 bases at J, with 11 bases between. This CDR3 contains 14 residues. As DNA, the CDR3 is TGTGCCAGCAGTTACTTGGCCAGTACGGAGACCCAGTACTTC. The encoded protein is CASSYLASTETQYF.

This clonotype showed up many times. V gene TRBV2 combines with J gene TRBJ2-1; no firm D call. The CDR3 runs 14 residues. Germline V gene sequence: CDR1 SNHLY, CDR2 FYNNEI. Trimming pared 5 bases from V and 7 bases from J, leaving 15 bases between. CDR3 loop: CASSPLVVGNEQFF. CDR3 nucleotides: TGTGCCAGCAGTCCTTTGGTAGTGGGGAATGAGCAGTTCTTC.

This clonotype has a handful of counts. This chain connects TRBV5-1 to TRBJ2-3; D might be TRBD2 (5 bases). This CDR3 region has 15 residues. The germline V and J ends were trimmed by 0 bases and 4 bases, with 12 bases remaining between them. Germline CDR1 reads SGHRS; CDR2 reads YFSETQ. CDR3 bases: TGCGCCAGCAGCTTGGCCCGGGGTGTCGCAGATACGCAGTATTTT. Translated, it gives CASSLARGVADTQYF.

This clonotype was detected many times. The chain uses TRBV6-2 or TRBV6-3 and TRBJ2-7; D gene uncertain. This CDR3 comprises 12 residues. The germline CDR1 and CDR2 sequences are MNHEY and SVGEGT. The V and J ends lost 7 bases and 2 bases respectively, with 9 bases between them. In nucleotides, the CDR3 is TGTGCCAGCACTACCAGCGCCTACGAGCAGTACTTC. Encoded protein: CASTTSAYEQYF.

The chain uses TRBV5-1 and TRBJ1-4; possibly TRBD1 for D (6 bases). CDR1 is SGHRS, CDR2 YFSETQ, per germline. CDR3 length: 15 residues. Trimming stripped 0 bases from V and 0 bases from J, with 6 bases between. The CDR3 sequence: CASSLEGATNEKLFF. CDR3 DNA: TGCGCCAGCAGCTTGGAGGGGGCAACTAATGAAAAACTGTTTTTT.

This clonotype occurred many times. The chain joins TRBV28 to TRBJ2-7; 10 bases map to TRBD2. The germline V gene has CDR1 MDHEN and CDR2 SYDVKM. V lost 5 bases and J lost 4; bases outside the gene matches: 2. This CDR3 is built from 13 residues. CDR3 amino acids: CASSTSGVYEQYF. CDR3 bases: TGTGCCAGCAGTACTAGCGGGGTTTACGAGCAGTACTTC.

This clonotype has only a few counts. The rearrangement links TRBV11-3 to TRBJ1-2, with a weak D call TRBD1 (6 bases). CDR1 and CDR2 from the germline V gene are SGHNT and YENEEA. V was pared by 3 bases and J by 4 bases, with 18 bases between. This CDR3 has 16 amino acids. This chain's CDR3 is CASSFPGTQDSYGYTF. In nucleotides, the CDR3 is TGTGCCAGCAGCTTTCCTGGGACACAGGATAGCTATGGCTACACCTTC.

This clonotype was found a few times. In nucleotides, the CDR3 is TGTGCCAGCCAGTTGGGACAGGGGGTTACCAAAAACATTCAGTACTTC. This translates into CASQLGQGVTKNIQYF. The rearrangement uses TRBV6-5 and TRBJ2-4; 11 positions match TRBD1. Germline lookup yields CDR1 MNHEY and CDR2 SVGAGI. V shed 8 bases, J shed 2 bases, and the junction held 8 bases outside the gene matches. CDR3 length: 16 residues.

This rearrangement joins TRBV2 to TRBJ2-7, with TRBD2 matching 7 bases. Trimming took 4 bases from V and 3 from J; bases not matched to a gene: 6. In germline, CDR1 is SNHLY, CDR2 FYNNEI. There are 14 residues in the CDR3. CDR3 residues: CASSGVGGSYEQYF. The CDR3 nucleotides read TGTGCCAGCAGTGGGGTGGGAGGGAGCTACGAGCAGTACTTC.

On this clonotype itself: At one end, the junction sequence differs from germline, possibly due to a read error. J is TRBJ1-4 and V is TRBV13; the match to TRBD1 covers 7 bases. CDR1 is PRHDT, CDR2 FYEKMQ, per germline (reference sequence). This CDR3 contains 16 residues. The CDR3 reads CASSIGQARDNEKLFF. CDR3 nucleotides: TGTGCCAGCAGCATAGGACAGGCAAGGGATAATGAAAAACTGTTTTTT.

This clonotype was seen many times. The rearrangement uses TRBV6-1 and TRBJ1-3; TRBD1 matches at 10 bases. J lost 2 bases, V lost 6 bases, and 7 bases had no gene match. This CDR3 is 16 amino acids long. The germline CDR1 and CDR2 sequences are MNHNS and SASEGT. The CDR3 region has the DNA TGTGCCAGCAGGTCCGGGACAGGGGATCCTGGAAACACCATATATTTT. Encoded protein: CASRSGTGDPGNTIYF.

Many counts were recorded for this clonotype. This CDR3 is CATMEVAEFYEQYF. CDR3 nucleotide sequence: TGTGCCACCATGGAGGTAGCGGAATTCTACGAGCAGTACTTC. This chain connects TRBV28 to TRBJ2-7, with D perhaps TRBD2 (6 bases). CDR1 and CDR2 from the germline V gene are MDHEN and SYDVKM. This CDR3 is built from 14 residues. V lost 10 bases and J lost 3, with 19 bases in between.

The V and J genes are TRBV30 and TRBJ2-7, with a tentative D call TRBD1 (7 bases). Germline V lookup: CDR1 GTSNPN, CDR2 SVGIG (reference sequence). V lost 4 bases to trimming and J lost 4 bases, with 17 bases between them. The CDR3 spans 14 residues. DNA for the CDR3: TGTGCCTGGAAACAGGGGCGTCGGGGGTACGAGCAGTACTTC. It translates to CAWKQGRRGYEQYF.

This clonotype was observed a handful of times. V and J are TRBV10-2 and TRBJ2-6; possibly TRBD1 for D (6 bases). CDR1 WSHSY and CDR2 SAAADI come from the germline V gene. The CDR3 spans 15 residues. V shed 8 bases and J shed 4 bases, with 15 bases lying between them. The CDR3 bases are TGCGCCAGCCGACAGACAGGCGGAGGGGCCAACGTCCTGACTTTC. It is translated as CASRQTGGGANVLTF.

This clonotype was counted at least ten times. The J gene is TRBJ2-7, the V gene TRBV3-1, with 10 bases matching TRBD2. CDR1 and CDR2 from the germline V gene are LGHDT and YNNKEL (reference sequence). Trimming cost V 0 bases and J 2 bases; bases outside gene matches: 4. This CDR3 spans 16 amino acids. In nucleotides, the CDR3 is TGTGCCAGCAGCCAAGAAGCGGGGGGGCTTACCTACGAGCAGTACTTC. Protein: CASSQEAGGLTYEQYF.

Ten or more counts support this clonotype. At one of its ends the junction is not consistent with the germline gene, which may arise from a read error. V gene TRBV7-7 combines with J gene TRBJ2-5; the match to TRBD2 covers 7 bases. Germline loops: CDR1 SSHAT, CDR2 FNYEAQ (reference sequence). The CDR3 has 13 residues. The CDR3 spells CASSLDGGETQYF. In nucleotides, the CDR3 is TGTGCTAGCAGCCTTGACGGGGGGGAGACCCAGTACTTC.

This clonotype was seen more than once but under ten times. This chain links TRBV24-1 with TRBJ2-3; 8 bases match TRBD2. The CDR3 loop spans 15 amino acids. The V gene's germline CDR1 is KGHDR and CDR2 SFDVKD. Losses at the gene ends were 9 bases for V and 4 bases for J; bases not matched to a gene: 11. The CDR3 reads CATGTSGEDPDTQYF. The CDR3 nucleotides read TGTGCCACCGGAACTAGCGGAGAAGACCCAGATACGCAGTATTTT.

This clonotype appeared many times. The chain has TRBV18 and TRBJ2-3; D might be TRBD2 (6 bases). Trimming pared 6 bases from V and 7 bases from J, leaving 11 bases between. Germline assignment: CDR1 KGHSH and CDR2 LQKENI. CDR3 size: 12 residues. The CDR3 loop reads CASSPEGNTQYF. The CDR3 bases are TGTGCCAGCTCGCCGGAGGGGAATACGCAGTATTTT.

This clonotype was found a few times. The genes are TRBV7-9 and TRBJ2-5, with 7 bases that match TRBD1. The V gene end was trimmed by 5 bases and the J gene end by 6 bases; junction bases not matched to a gene: 0. This CDR3 is built from 11 residues. CDR1 SEHNR and CDR2 FQNEAQ come from the germline V gene (reference sequence). Written as DNA, the CDR3 is TGTGCCAGCAGCAGGGGGCAGACCCAGTACTTC. Protein sequence: CASSRGQTQYF.

This clonotype was observed a handful of times. The rearrangement uses TRBV29-1 and TRBJ1-2; no clear D gene. Trimming took 2 bases from V and 1 from J, leaving 5 bases between them. Germline CDR1 is SQVTM and CDR2 is ANQGSEA. CDR3 length: 12 amino acids. The CDR3 region is CSVEPINYGYTF. The DNA for the CDR3 is TGCAGCGTTGAACCCATTAACTATGGCTACACCTTC.

This clonotype was counted only a few times. A clone one base away is much larger, so this may be a read error. The chain employs TRBV11-3 and TRBJ2-1, with 9 bases matching TRBD1. Losses at the gene ends were 8 bases for V and 9 bases for J; bases not matched to a gene: 14. The CDR3 is 15 amino acids. Germline V CDR1 and CDR2: SGHNT, YENEEA. CDR3 amino acids: CASGSSLTGGREQFF. The CDR3 DNA follows: TGTGCCAGCGGCTCGTCTCTTACAGGGGGCCGTGAGCAGTTCTTC.

This clonotype was counted at least ten times. CDR3 amino acids: CASSGLAGLTDTQYF. The CDR3 DNA reads TGTGCCAGCAGTGGGCTAGCGGGCCTAACAGATACGCAGTATTTT. The J gene is TRBJ2-3, the V gene TRBV28; 8 nucleotides match TRBD2. The V gene end was trimmed by 5 bases and the J gene end by 3 bases; junction bases not matched to a gene: 7. CDR1 and CDR2 from the germline V gene are MDHEN and SYDVKM. There are 15 residues in the CDR3.